The present T cell receptor (beta chain) was sequenced within a study of T cell responses to AZD1222 COVID-19 vaccine (dated by TCRdb to the early 2020s). Context from the whole study: A total of 230 to 250 trial participants underwent TCR sequencing, of whom around 200 received two doses of AZD1222 and about 25 received two doses of the MenACWY control vaccine. Trial participants were enrolled by age into 18-55, 56-69 and 70-plus year subgroups, with about 150, 28 and 57 TCR-sequenced participants respectively.

Explained via the paper, the time point label denotes: about 28 days (+/-7) after the second vaccine dose. Because spike-specific TCR depth and breadth did not differ between the two schedules, AZD1222 recipients who got a second dose at roughly 4 weeks were pooled with those who got a second dose at roughly 12 weeks. The vaccinee samples were drawn from two UK trials, COV001 and COV002, one of which was a single-blind randomized controlled phase 2/3 trial testing AZD1222 (ChAdOx1 nCoV-19) in healthy adults. For TCRbeta chain sequencing, PBMC samples from trial participants were taken at day 0 and at day 28 after the second dose. The germline ends are 11 bases apart after V is trimmed by 2 bases and J by 1 base. From cysteine to phenylalanine, the CDR3 is 15 amino acids long. Only the CDR3 DNA is retained, 45 bases long and in frame from the first base. The germline V gene (reference sequence) provides CDR1 LGHDT and CDR2 YNNKEL.

The CDR3 regions of human TCRbeta chains were analyzed by immunosequencing. The authors' pipeline ran thus. TCRs in the repertoires were matched against a reference library of SARS-CoV-2-specific TCRs that had been generated with the MIRA antigen-specificity platform. Breadth was defined as the fraction of unique TCRs that were SARS-CoV-2-associated, and depth was defined as the fraction of total T cells that were SARS-CoV-2-associated. Using the MIRA data, each spike-specific TCR was assigned both to the spike region to which the TCR was reactive and to a CD4 or CD8 class. Log10-transformed breadth and depth values were compared by one-way ANOVA with Sidak's multiple comparisons tests. The immuneACCESS repertoire file appears here via TCRdb, limited to in-frame rearrangements. These files lack a portion of the clones; in checked studies, under half of the deficit traces to unresolved V genes, and the cause of the others is not known. V, J and clone size derive from that table, while D and trimming were established from the DNA sequence. Here the sample has fewer than 95,000 clones; approximately 90% occur a single time. The ten largest clones capture around 5.5% of the sample.

A word on this clone: The specificity of this receptor is unknown. No much larger clone is present one base from it, and per-base qualities are unavailable.

General conclusions and limits of the study: Reportedly, close to half of the unique spike-specific TCRs recognized epitopes lying outside the regions that are mutated in the B.1.351 and B.1.1.7 variants. The 56-69-year group was small, and its depth increase did not reach significance, likely because of low power. After two AZD1222 doses, spike-specific TCR breadth and depth were significantly higher than at day 0 and than in MenACWY recipients. Conclusions about previously exposed vaccinees are limited, since just six or seven AZD1222 recipients were seropositive for SARS-CoV-2 at baseline. No day 14 peak-response samples were available, so repertoires were characterized only after the peak T cell response. Vaccine-associated CD4 TCRs spanned the whole spike protein, with dominant responses in regions 160-218 and 743-854. Participants were mostly white British and included more females than males, and it was suggested by the authors that clonal diversity may have been underestimated.

Recombination linked TRBV3-1 (or the pseudogene TRBV3-2) to TRBJ1-1; matching of 6 bases hints at TRBD1 as the D gene. The source material was peripheral blood, sampled 28 days after the second AZD1222 dose. This TCR came from an adult who received the AZD1222 COVID-19 vaccine. The CDR3 protein is CASSQWGGGNTEAFF. In nucleotides, the sequence is TGTGCCAGCAGCCAATGGGGGGGCGGGAACACTGAAGCTTTCTTT.